A single sample is the source of the 5 T cell receptor beta chains below, sequenced in a study of T cell responses to AZD1222 COVID-19 vaccine. Here immunoSEQ multiplex PCR was the method, and the copy in TCRdb shows in-frame clones only, minus some. The data contain about 99,000 clones, about 90% of them singletons. Sample: peripheral blood, taken on day 0 of AZD1222 vaccination. These receptors were taken from an adult in good health.

This clone was observed a handful of times. The V gene is TRBV7-9, the J gene TRBJ2-4; TRBD1 matches at 11 bases. The germline V gene has CDR1 SEHNR and CDR2 FQNEAQ (reference sequence). The CDR3 totals 17 residues. After removal of 1 base from V and 6 bases from J, the junction contained 8 bases not matched to a gene. The CDR3 DNA follows: TGTGCCAGCAGCTTAGGCGGACAGGGGGCTCAGGGAAACATTCAGTACTTC. Translated, it gives CASSLGGQGAQGNIQYF.

V gene TRBV6-5 combines with J gene TRBJ1-5, with D unresolved. The CDR3 extends over 13 amino acids. V was cut by 7 bases and J by 1 base, with 8 bases left in between. CDR1 and CDR2 (germline): MNHEY, SVGAGI. The CDR3 protein is CASTKDSNQPQHF. The CDR3 DNA reads TGTGCCAGCACCAAAGACAGCAATCAGCCCCAGCATTTT.

The CDR3 DNA reads as TGTGCCAGCAGTGAAGGGGCAGCCCGAACCTACGAGCAGTACTTC. It translates to CASSEGAARTYEQYF. The rearrangement uses TRBV6-1 and TRBJ2-7; D is ambiguous. The CDR3 has 15 residues. Germline V gene data show CDR1 as MNHNS and CDR2 as SASEGT. The V end lost 1 base, the J end lost 2 bases, and 12 bases lay between the germline ends.

The rearrangement links TRBV7-8 to TRBJ1-2, with 7 bases aligning to TRBD1. The junction had 3 bases not matched to a gene; V was cut back by 1 base and J by 4 bases. The CDR3 runs 14 residues. Germline loops: CDR1 SGHVS, CDR2 FQNEAQ. CDR3 residues: CASSLGQGGYGYTF. The CDR3 nucleotides read TGTGCCAGCAGCTTAGGGCAGGGGGGCTATGGCTACACCTTC. The complete variable domain, with remaining parts taken from reference TRBV7-8 and TRBJ1-2, reads GAGVSQSPRYKVAKRGQDVALRCDPISGHVSLFWYQQALGQGPEFLTYFQNEAQLDKSGLPSDRFFAERPEGSVSTLKIQRTQQEDSAVYLCASSLGQGGYGYTFGSGTRLTVV.

V is TRBV18 and J is TRBJ1-2, with no clear D. Germline assignment: CDR1 KGHSH and CDR2 LQKENI. Trimming shortened V by 3 bases and J by 6 bases, and 14 bases separated the two germline ends. The CDR3 spans 14 residues. The CDR3 nucleotides are TGTGCCAGCTCACCCGGTGGCGTTGGGGATGGCTACACCTTC. Amino acids: CASSPGGVGDGYTF.